This TCR beta chain was found in a study of blood T cell repertoires in COVID-19. On the study more broadly: The cDNA or gDNA used as material had been derived from T cells, B-cell-depleted T cells, or PBMCs.

This clone was observed a single time. Recruitment covered 25 or so US areas and drew participants whose ages spanned roughly 18 to 100 years. As processed by the authors: Estimation of nucleated cell counts relied on the amplification of reference gene primers. TCRdb's table, derived via immunoSEQ multiplex PCR, lists solely in-frame clones and lacks some. That table supplies the V and J calls and clone size; D and trimming were determined from the DNA. The sample comprises under 300,000 clones, approximately 83% of which are singletons, and approximately 2% rests with the top ten. Germline V gives CDR1 LGHDT, CDR2 YNNKEL (reference sequence). The length of the CDR3 is 19 residues. The germline V and J ends were trimmed by 0 bases and 7 bases, with 25 bases remaining between them.

Sequencing was done on a sample of PBMCs or T cells enriched from blood (not recorded which). This clonotype was obtained from a woman between 45 and 65 years old who had recovered from COVID-19. The V and J genes are TRBV3-1 (or the pseudogene TRBV3-2) and TRBJ2-1, with D hard to call. The CDR3 here is CASSQDFLSSRRAENEQFF. The CDR3 DNA sequence: TGTGCCAGCAGCCAAGACTTTTTGTCCAGCCGGAGAGCTGAAAATGAGCAGTTCTTC.